The 24 T cell receptor beta chains below come from one sample, sequenced in a study of blood T cell repertoires in COVID-19. Profiled with immunoSEQ multiplex PCR; TCRdb holds only in-frame clones, not every one. The sample shows about 150,000 clones, 76% of them seen only once. Sequencing was carried out using peripheral blood. The receptors originated from a woman older than 75 with acute or convalescent COVID-19.

V usage is TRBV2 and J usage is TRBJ2-7; TRBD2 agrees at 11 bases. The germline V gene encodes CDR1 SNHLY and CDR2 FYNNEI. This CDR3 is 15 amino acids long. The ends lost 5 bases at V and 6 bases at J; junction bases unmatched: 9. The CDR3 DNA is TGTGCCAGCAGTCAGGTAGCGGGGGGGATTAGCGAGCAGTACTTC. Protein: CASSQVAGGISEQYF.

The chain carries TRBV25-1 and TRBJ1-1; D gene uncertain. CDR1 is MGHDK, CDR2 SYGVNS, per germline. Between the trimmed V and J ends, which lost 3 bases and 1 base, there was a span of 9 bases. The CDR3 runs to 14 residues. CDR3 sequence (DNA): TGTGCCAGCAGTGACACAACCAGGAACACTGAAGCTTTCTTT. It is translated as CASSDTTRNTEAFF.

The rearrangement joins TRBV3-1 (or the pseudogene TRBV3-2) to TRBJ1-2, with D tentatively TRBD1 (6 bases). V was trimmed by 3 bases and J by 3 bases, leaving 17 bases between them. Germline CDR1 LGHDT, CDR2 YNNKEL (reference sequence). CDR3 length equals 16 residues. The CDR3 bases are TGTGCCAGCAGCCAGGGTGCACCGGGACAATACTATGGCTACACCTTC. Translation gives CASSQGAPGQYYGYTF.

The chain uses TRBV5-4 and TRBJ1-3, with 12 bases that match TRBD1. With 2 bases clipped from V and 8 bases from J, the junction kept 5 bases outside the gene matches. Germline values: CDR1 SGHNT, CDR2 YYREEE (reference sequence). This CDR3 has 15 amino acids. CDR3 region: CASSLRGQGADTIYF. DNA for the CDR3: TGTGCCAGCAGCTTAAGGGGACAGGGGGCTGACACCATATATTTT. The variable domain in full, completed from reference TRBV5-4 and TRBJ1-3, reads ETGVTQSPTHLIKTRGQQVTLRCSSQSGHNTVSWYQQALGQGPQFIFQYYREEENGRGNFPPRFSGLQFPNYSSELNVNALELDDSALYLCASSLRGQGADTIYFGEGSWLTVV.

The gene calls are TRBV6-6 and TRBJ1-1; unclear D gene. CDR3 length equals 14 residues. From germline, CDR1 is MNHNY and CDR2 SVGAGI (reference sequence). V lost 2 bases to trimming and J lost 5 bases, with 12 bases between them. The DNA of the CDR3 is TGTGCCAGCAGTTACCATTGGGAGGAAACTGAAGCTTTCTTT. It is translated as CASSYHWEETEAFF.

The chain has TRBV2 and TRBJ2-7, with 8 nucleotides matching TRBD2. The length of the CDR3 is 15 residues. CDR1 is SNHLY and CDR2 is FYNNEI in the germline V gene. V shed 6 bases, J shed 0 bases, and the junction held 7 bases outside the gene matches. The CDR3 coding sequence is TGTGCCAGCAGGCGAGGGCGGGGGGTCTCCTACGAGCAGTACTTC. It yields the protein CASRRGRGVSYEQYF. The variable domain in full, completed from reference TRBV2 and TRBJ2-7, reads EPEVTQTPSHQVTQMGQEVILRCVPISNHLYFYWYRQILGQKVEFLVSFYNNEISEKSEIFDDQFSVERPDGSNFTLKIRSTKLEDSAMYFCASRRGRGVSYEQYFGPGTRLTVT.

The chain has TRBV19 and TRBJ1-5, with D tentatively TRBD1 (6 bases). The ends were cut back, 3 bases at V and 3 bases at J, with 15 bases in the middle. CDR3 length: 16 amino acids. From germline, CDR1 is LNHDA and CDR2 SQIVND (reference sequence). This CDR3 is CASSIRGGHLNQPQHF. CDR3 nucleotides: TGTGCCAGTAGTATTCGGGGGGGACATCTCAATCAGCCCCAGCATTTT.

The genes are TRBV6-5 and TRBJ2-7; 9 nucleotides align to TRBD2. The CDR3 loop spans 15 amino acids. Germline lookup yields CDR1 MNHEY and CDR2 SVGAGI. The V gene end was trimmed by 0 bases and the J gene end by 0 bases; junction bases not matched to a gene: 0. In DNA form, the CDR3 reads TGTGCCAGCAGTTACTCTAGCGGGAGCTCCTACGAGCAGTACTTC. Translating gives CASSYSSGSSYEQYF.

The V gene is TRBV28, the J gene TRBJ1-1, with TRBD1 matching 7 bases. Losses at the gene ends were 8 bases for V and 0 bases for J; bases not matched to a gene: 6. From germline, CDR1 is MDHEN and CDR2 SYDVKM. The CDR3 totals 14 residues. The CDR3: CASPPGTVNTEAFF. The CDR3 DNA reads as TGTGCCAGCCCGCCCGGGACAGTGAACACTGAAGCTTTCTTT.

The V and J genes are TRBV6-5 and TRBJ1-6; the D gene is possibly TRBD1 (6 bases). The CDR3 is 12 residues long. V was trimmed by 10 bases and J by 5 bases, leaving 9 bases between them. Per the germline V gene, CDR1 is MNHEY and CDR2 is SVGAGI. CDR3 sequence reads: CAIGQNNSPLHF. The CDR3 coding sequence is TGTGCCATCGGACAGAATAATTCACCCCTCCACTTT.

The CDR3 protein is CASTWTGQSTDTQYF. For the CDR3, the DNA is TGCGCCAGCACATGGACAGGACAGAGCACAGATACGCAGTATTTT. The V call is TRBV10-2, the J call TRBJ2-3; 7 positions match TRBD1. The CDR3 covers 15 residues. The germline V gene encodes CDR1 WSHSY and CDR2 SAAADI. The J segment lost 0 bases and the V segment lost 7 bases, leaving 7 bases of the junction unmatched.

This clone was counted between two and nine times. This chain connects TRBV29-1 to TRBJ1-5, with D perhaps matching TRBD1 (6 bases). The CDR3 has 13 amino acids. V was clipped by 6 bases and J by 4 bases, with 13 bases between them. CDR1 SQVTM and CDR2 ANQGSEA come from the germline V gene. CDR3 nucleotides: TGCAGCGTCGCCGGGACACTTAATCAGCCCCAGCATTTT. Its translation: CSVAGTLNQPQHF.

The chain employs TRBV7-8 and TRBJ2-1; D might be TRBD2 (5 bases). The germline CDR1 and CDR2 sequences are SGHVS and FQNEAQ. The V gene lost 5 bases and the J gene lost 9 bases, with 14 bases spanning the gap. The CDR3 spans 13 residues. The CDR3 DNA sequence: TGTGCCAGCAGCAAGGACCCGGCGGGTGAGCAGTTCTTC. Protein sequence: CASSKDPAGEQFF.

The V gene is TRBV9, the J gene TRBJ2-5; D might be TRBD1 (5 bases). Germline CDR1 SGDLS, CDR2 YYNGEE. The CDR3 totals 15 residues. Trimming shortened V by 0 bases and J by 2 bases, and 11 bases separated the two germline ends. DNA of the CDR3: TGTGCCAGCAGCGTAGTAGGGGCGCGACAAGAGACCCAGTACTTC. This translates into CASSVVGARQETQYF.

The chain couples TRBV6-6 to TRBJ1-6; TRBD1 agrees at 7 bases. J lost 1 base, V lost 2 bases, and 2 bases had no gene match. Germline CDR1 MNHNY, CDR2 SVGAGI (reference sequence). CDR3 length: 16 residues. The CDR3 DNA reads as TGTGCCAGCAGTTACGACAGGGTTTCCTATAATTCACCCCTCCACTTT. This translates into CASSYDRVSYNSPLHF.

The V and J genes are TRBV7-8 and TRBJ1-1; TRBD1 aligns across 7 bases. Germline V CDR1 and CDR2: SGHVS, FQNEAQ. J lost 0 bases, V lost 5 bases, and 3 bases had no gene match. The CDR3 has 14 residues. In nucleotides, the CDR3 is TGTGCCAGCAGCCGACAGGGCATGAACACTGAAGCTTTCTTT. Translating it yields CASSRQGMNTEAFF.

This chain uses TRBV6-1 with TRBJ1-5; maybe TRBD1 (5 bases). The CDR3 spans 13 residues. Per the germline V gene, CDR1 is MNHNS and CDR2 is SASEGT. Trimming removed 3 bases at V and 4 bases at J, with 7 bases between. CDR3 DNA sequence: TGTGCCAGCAGTGACAGGGTAAATCAGCCCCAGCATTTT. The encoded protein is CASSDRVNQPQHF.

The gene calls are TRBV7-3 and TRBJ2-5; D might be TRBD2 (6 bases). Germline CDR1 SGHTA, CDR2 FQGTGA. This CDR3 comprises 13 residues. Between the trimmed V and J ends, which lost 3 bases and 3 bases, there was a span of 8 bases. The CDR3 loop reads CASSLGGEETQYF. CDR3 in DNA: TGTGCCAGCAGCTTGGGCGGGGAAGAGACCCAGTACTTC.

This sequence joins TRBV30 and TRBJ1-5, with no clear D. From germline, CDR1 is GTSNPN and CDR2 SVGIG (reference sequence). Trimming took off 4 bases at V and 7 bases at J, with 17 bases between the two ends. CDR3 length: 14 amino acids. CDR3 in DNA: TGTGCCTGGACGAGGCCCGGGGTAAGGCAGCCCCAGCATTTT. Translation: CAWTRPGVRQPQHF.

J is TRBJ1-2 and V is TRBV5-6; tentative D call: TRBD1 (6 bases). Germline V CDR1 and CDR2: SGHDT, YYEEEE. The length of the CDR3 is 13 residues. V lost 4 bases and J 7 bases, leaving 14 bases between the germline ends. This CDR3 is CASSGGGAGGYTF. The CDR3 DNA follows: TGTGCCAGCAGCGGCGGGGGGGCTGGTGGCTACACCTTC.

This clone was counted a single time. The rearrangement joins TRBV30 to TRBJ1-1; D unresolved. V was shortened by 2 bases and J by 7 bases, with 11 bases between the two germline ends. The CDR3 sequence is 12 residues long. Germline lookup yields CDR1 GTSNPN and CDR2 SVGIG (reference sequence). This chain's CDR3 is CAWSSGRGEAFF. CDR3 nucleotide sequence: TGTGCCTGGAGTAGCGGGCGAGGTGAAGCTTTCTTT.

The chain is built from TRBV6-5 and TRBJ1-1, with a tentative D call TRBD1 (5 bases). The CDR3 has 14 amino acids. V was clipped by 6 bases and J by 5 bases, with 16 bases between them. Germline CDR1 is MNHEY and CDR2 is SVGAGI. CDR3 region: CASRTWGQGTEAFF. CDR3 coding DNA: TGTGCCAGCAGGACTTGGGGTCAGGGAACTGAAGCTTTCTTT.

V and J are TRBV18 and TRBJ1-2; D is unclear. The V end was cut by 2 bases, the J end by 4 bases, with 5 bases between. Germline lookup yields CDR1 KGHSH and CDR2 LQKENI. This CDR3 contains 12 residues. CDR3 sequence: CASSPGLYGYTF. CDR3 bases: TGTGCCAGCTCACCAGGGCTCTATGGCTACACCTTC.

This clone was counted once. This chain joins TRBV18 and TRBJ2-4, with D possibly TRBD1 on 5 matching bases. The length of the CDR3 is 15 residues. V shed 0 bases and J shed 8 bases, with 14 bases lying between them. Germline CDR1 is KGHSH and CDR2 is LQKENI. CDR3 protein: CASSPPIAGSDIQYF. The CDR3 bases are TGTGCCAGCTCACCACCAATCGCAGGGTCGGACATTCAGTACTTC.